This T cell receptor (beta chain) was obtained from a study of OX40 agonist ivuxolimab in advanced cancers. For the wider study: Ivuxolimab was a fully human IgG2 agonistic monoclonal antibody targeting the costimulatory receptor OX40 (CD134). Three dose-escalation patients achieved partial responses, one with hepatocellular carcinoma and two with cutaneous melanoma. The monotherapy dose-escalation portion (N ≈ 50 patients) of the phase I ivuxolimab trial is reported in the paper. Peripheral TCRbeta sequencing was intended to test whether TCR sequence diversity was altered and clonal T-cell expansion was caused by ivuxolimab. Of the roughly 51 patients in dose escalation, 19 had hepatocellular carcinoma, some 15 had melanoma, 9 had renal cell carcinoma and 9 had head and neck cancer. Prior anti-PD-1, anti-PD-L1 or anti-CTLA-4 therapy was permitted, and checkpoint inhibitors had been received by roughly 40% of dose-escalation patients. In the dose-escalation cohort, 70% to 85% of patients were male, and the mean age was 60 years with a range of roughly 20 to 79. Intravenous ivuxolimab was administered to patients every 2 weeks at six dose levels: 0.01, 0.1, 0.3, 1.5, 3 and 10 mg/kg. Points the paper makes about the study in general: After ivuxolimab, expanded clones were on average more numerous among CD8+ T cells than among CD4+ T cells. Clonal expansion of both CD4+ and CD8+ blood T cells was observed from baseline to week 6 at doses 0.1 to 3.0 mg/kg. The antigen specificity of the peripheral T cells that underwent clonal expansion was not determined. Low levels of normalized T-cell clonal expansion were also shown by some nonresponding patients. Partial responders in the 0.1-3.0 mg/kg groups had among the lowest normalized peripheral clonal expansion, especially among CD8+ T cells.

CDR3 length: 15 amino acids, cysteine to phenylalanine. The read is trimmed to its CDR3 DNA, 45 bases read in frame from base 1. The germline V gene (reference sequence) sets CDR1 to SEHNR and CDR2 to FQNEAQ. V trim: 5 bases; J trim: 1 base; unmatched bases: 6. Patients with a history of autoimmune disease or receiving systemic immunosuppression were excluded from the trial. Peripheral blood for TCR sequencing was collected from all dose cohorts at baseline, on cycle 4 day 1, and on cycle 7 day 1. The samples were drawn from a first-in-human, open-label, multicenter phase I dose-escalation trial of ivuxolimab. The trial enrolled adults with locally advanced or metastatic head and neck squamous cell, hepatocellular, melanoma or renal cell carcinoma. CD4+ and CD8+ T cells were sorted separately from peripheral blood before TCR sequencing. This clone was observed a handful of times. No cognate antigen has been identified for it. It has no much larger one-base neighbor in the sample; base qualities were not kept. Other nucleotide sequences in the sample specify the same CDR3.

For sequencing of the TCRbeta CDR3 region, genomic DNA was extracted from the sorted cells. The immunoSEQ Assay was used to sequence the TCRbeta CDR3 regions. Imported from immuneACCESS, the table was reduced by TCRdb to in-frame sequences with V and J called. These copies leave out some clones; in studies compared against another copy, an unresolved V gene accounts for under half, and the cause of the remainder is not known. In this sample the table shows some 65,000 clones, 87% of which occur a single time. The ten largest clones add up to roughly 2% of the sample. This specimen was CD4+ or CD8+ T cells sorted from blood, taken in a trial of the OX40 agonist ivuxolimab. Recombination connected TRBV7-9 to TRBJ1-2, with 8 middle bases fitting TRBD1. The source of this sequence is an adult with an advanced solid tumor such as melanoma, head and neck, liver or kidney cancer. The encoded CDR3 is CASSPRTGFNYGYTF. The DNA sequence is as follows: TGTGCCAGCAGCCCTAGGACAGGGTTTAACTATGGCTACACCTTC.